This TCR beta chain was identified during a study of identical twins. TCRdb reprocessed the 5' RACE reads with MiXCR, giving one entry per CDR3 protein. This sample has under 900,000 distinct CDR3 sequences; 18% occur once, and the top ten carry approximately 14%. With 6 bases removed from V and 0 bases from J, the gap between germline ends came to 13 bases. The length of the CDR3 is 15 residues. The sample also formed part of further work on T cells expressing NK-cell markers.

The V and J genes are TRBV12-3 or TRBV12-4 and TRBJ2-3; D is unresolved. Sample: PBMCs. This clonotype was sampled from a woman between 18 and 30 years old in good health. DNA for the CDR3: TGTGCCAGCAGCCTCAACGGACGGAGCACAGATACGCAGTATTTT. It is translated as CASSLNGRSTDTQYF.